Reported below is one T cell receptor (beta chain). The specificity of this receptor is unknown. The record has no base qualities; no much larger clone is one base away. The record originates from a study of CD4+ T cells in melanoma (dated by TCRdb to 2022 to 2024). Background on the whole study: Neoantigen-specific CD4+ T cells in human melanoma were what the study investigated. Study-level results and caveats: The report described a correlation between neoantigen-specific CD4+ T cells and the function of CD8+ T cells, macrophages and B cells. Neoantigen-specific CD4+ T cells in melanoma were reported to show diverse differentiation states.

The donors were people with melanoma. The method was the immunoSEQ multiplex PCR assay. Drawn from immuneACCESS, this table holds only the in-frame rearrangements with V and J called that TCRdb kept. Clones are partly lost; checked studies trace under half to an unresolved V gene and leave the rest unexplained. The sample records some 10,000 clones, roughly two thirds of which are singletons. Of the sample, around 15% falls within the top ten clones. CDR1 is given as SGHRS and CDR2 as YFSETQ, both from the germline V gene. Inclusive of the bounding cysteine and phenylalanine, the CDR3 is 16 residues long. Here the CDR3 DNA is all that survives: 48 bases in frame from base 1. After removal of 4 bases from V and 5 bases from J, the junction retains 9 bases not matched to a gene.

The chain was built from TRBV5-1 and TRBJ2-2, and 9 junctional nucleotides match TRBD2. The sample taken for sequencing was cells from a culture (not recorded whether cultured in vitro). This clonotype was sampled from a human donor with melanoma. The bases are TGCGCCAGCAGCGCTGGCGGGGGGGCCGGTACCGGGGAGCTGTTTTTT. Its protein product is CASSAGGGAGTGELFF.